These T cell receptor beta chains were read from a single sample in a study of T cell responses to AZD1222 COVID-19 vaccine. Produced via immunoSEQ multiplex PCR; TCRdb's table is partial and in-frame only. The sample contains roughly 150,000 clones, 85% to 90% of which appear only once. Source: peripheral blood, taken 28 days after the second AZD1222 dose. These receptors originate from an adult who received the AZD1222 COVID-19 vaccine. CDR3s include the opening cysteine and the closing phenylalanine or tryptophan. Each record gives: clone size, D gene, V gene, J gene, CDR3 DNA, CDR3 protein. D genes are given only for firm matches. Clone size, where shown, is once, few, many, or a class for clones that have expanded.

few	TRBD1	TRBV19	TRBJ2-7	TGTGCCAGTCAAACCGAACCGGGACAGCCCTACGAGCAGTACTTC	CASQTEPGQPYEQYF
.	.	TRBV7-8	TRBJ1-1	TGTGCCAGCAGCTTAGCACCAAACACTGAAGCTTTCTTT	CASSLAPNTEAFF
.	TRBD1	TRBV28	TRBJ2-2	TGTGCCAGTTCCAGGGACAGGGTTCGGGCCGGGGAGCTGTTTTTT	CASSRDRVRAGELFF
once	TRBD2	TRBV4-3	TRBJ2-1	TGCGCCAGCAGCCAAGATCGGCCCTCGGGGGGTCTGAATGAGCAGTTCTTC	CASSQDRPSGGLNEQFF
once	.	TRBV4-3	TRBJ1-4	TGCGCCAGCAGCCAAGAGTACTGGGGGATTCAAAAACTGTTTTTT	CASSQEYWGIQKLFF
.	.	TRBV5-1	TRBJ1-3	TGCGCCAGCAGCTTGCGGGGGGTACGAACAGACACCATATATTTT	CASSLRGVRTDTIYF
.	.	TRBV28	TRBJ1-1	TGTGCCAGCAGCCGGACTGGGCGGTACACTGAAGCTTTCTTT	CASSRTGRYTEAFF
.	.	TRBV6-2/TRBV6-3	TRBJ2-3	TGTGCCAGCAGCTCCTCCACAGATACGCAGTATTTT	CASSSSTDTQYF
.	.	TRBV3-1/TRBV3-2	TRBJ1-1	TGTGCCAGCAGCCTCAAAAGGGGGAACACTGAAGCTTTCTTT	CASSLKRGNTEAFF
once	TRBD2	TRBV10-3	TRBJ2-1	TGTGCCATCAGTGATCCTAGCGGGAGAGGTAATGAGCAGTTCTTC	CAISDPSGRGNEQFF
.	TRBD1	TRBV11-2	TRBJ2-7	TGTGCCAGCAGCCCAGGATGGGGACAGGGAACTCACGAGCAGTACTTC	CASSPGWGQGTHEQYF
.	TRBD2	TRBV5-4	TRBJ2-2	TGTGTCAGCAGCGACCCGGGACTAGCGGACACCGGGGAGCTGTTTTTT	CVSSDPGLADTGELFF
.	TRBD1	TRBV28	TRBJ1-4	TGTGCCAGCAGTTTATTGGCGACAGGGGTCGCGAGAGGCCCGGCGTTTTTT	CASSLLATGVARGPAFF
.	.	TRBV2	TRBJ1-5	TGTGCCAGCAGTGAAGAGGGGTATAGCAATCAGCCCCAGCATTTT	CASSEEGYSNQPQHF
.	.	TRBV27	TRBJ2-7	TGTGCCAGCAGTTTATCGTGGGCCAGCGAGCAGTACTTC	CASSLSWASEQYF
.	TRBD1	TRBV9	TRBJ1-1	TGTGCCAGCAGCGTAGAGGGGGCCAGGGACACTGAAGCTTTCTTT	CASSVEGARDTEAFF
.	TRBD1	TRBV19	TRBJ2-7	TGTGCCAGTAAGGGACAGGGGGGTTACGAGCAGTACTTC	CASKGQGGYEQYF
.	.	TRBV28	TRBJ1-1	TGTGCCAGCAGCCACCAGAGTTATGTTTTTTTCTTT	CASSHQSYVFFF
.	.	TRBV19	TRBJ2-2	TGTGCCAGTAGTATACAGGGACTCACGAACACCGGGGAGCTGTTTTTT	CASSIQGLTNTGELFF
.	TRBD2	TRBV7-2	TRBJ2-7	TGTGCCAGCAGCCCATCTAGTAGCGGGAGCTCCTACGAGCAGTACTTC	CASSPSSSGSSYEQYF
.	.	TRBV28	TRBJ2-2	TGTGCCAGCAGCCGCGATACAGAGCCAACCAGGAACACCGGGGAGCTGTTTTTT	CASSRDTEPTRNTGELFF
.	TRBD1	TRBV7-2	TRBJ1-5	TGTGCCAGCAGCCCGGTGGGGCAGGGGGTTCAGCCCCAGCATTTT	CASSPVGQGVQPQHF
.	TRBD2	TRBV5-4	TRBJ2-5	TGTGCCAGCGGGCTAGCGGGAGGAGAGACCCAGTACTTC	CASGLAGGETQYF
few	.	TRBV5-6	TRBJ1-6	TGTGCCAGCAGCTTCCGGGACACCTCCTATAATTCACCCCTCCACTTT	CASSFRDTSYNSPLHF
few	TRBD1	TRBV7-6	TRBJ1-2	TGTGCCAGCAGCTTAGCAGGGGGCGACGCCCTCTATGGCTACACCTTC	CASSLAGGDALYGYTF
.	.	TRBV3-1/TRBV3-2	TRBJ2-7	TGTGCCAGCAGCCAAGCTGGGCAGGTACTTTACGAGCAGTACTTC	CASSQAGQVLYEQYF
.	.	TRBV6-5	TRBJ1-1	TGTGCCAGCAGTTACAGGGGGAACACTGAAGCTTTCTTT	CASSYRGNTEAFF
.	TRBD1	TRBV5-1	TRBJ1-2	TGCGCCAGCAGCTTAAGGCCAACTGGGACAGGGGAGGGCTACACCTTC	CASSLRPTGTGEGYTF
.	TRBD1	TRBV7-2	TRBJ1-4	TGTGCCAGCAGCTTAGGTCAGGGGGGCGAAAAACTGTTTTTT	CASSLGQGGEKLFF
.	.	TRBV3-1/TRBV3-2	TRBJ2-7	TGTGCCAGCAGCCAAGGATTTTATGGGGAGTACGAGCAGTACTTC	CASSQGFYGEYEQYF
.	.	TRBV29-1	TRBJ2-1	TGCAGCGCCGCTGGGGCTGAGCAGTTCTTC	CSAAGAEQFF
.	.	TRBV7-2	TRBJ2-5	TGTGCCAGCAGCTTAGGCCCCGGGCTAACAAAAGAGACCCAGTACTTC	CASSLGPGLTKETQYF
.	.	TRBV7-8	TRBJ1-2	TGTGCCAGCAGCCCGCGGATGGGCTCTAACTATGGCTACACCTTC	CASSPRMGSNYGYTF
.	.	TRBV6-6	TRBJ1-1	TGTGCCAGCATTAACTCGAACACTGAAGCTTTCTTT	CASINSNTEAFF
.	TRBD1	TRBV9	TRBJ1-1	TGTGCCAGCAGCGTATCAGGGACAGGGGGGACTGAAGCTTTCTTT	CASSVSGTGGTEAFF
.	.	TRBV15	TRBJ2-5	TGTGCCACCAGTGGGGAGGAAACCAAGTCAGAGACCCAGTACTTC	CATSGEETKSETQYF
.	.	TRBV5-6	TRBJ2-7	TGTGCCAGCAGCTTGGTGGCTGAGCAGTACTTC	CASSLVAEQYF
.	.	TRBV6-5	TRBJ1-1	TGTGCCAGTGGGGCTTCTGTGAACACTGAAGCTTTCTTT	CASGASVNTEAFF